A single sample gave rise to the 15 T cell receptor beta chains below, sequenced in a study of T cell repertoires in cytomegalovirus infection (dated by TCRdb to about 2019). TCRdb shows the sequencer as Illumina HiSeq 1500. TCRdb ran its own pipeline on the public reads, namely fastp trimming at Q25 and MiXCR clone calling, and kept in-frame beta chains. Each entry is one CDR3 protein sequence, shown with its most common DNA and genes. The table for this sample lists about 490,000 distinct CDR3 sequences; more than 15% of them were counted only once. 20% to 30% of the sample is in the top ten clones. Sequencing was performed on CD8+ T cells from PBMCs. The receptors originated from a human donor in good health (CMV status not recorded). Some clones in this sample may be carry-over from other donors' samples.

In this sample, this clonotype turned up a few times. CDR3 DNA sequence: TGTGCCAGCAGGGGGTCAGGGGACGAGCAGTACTTC. Protein product: CASRGSGDEQYF. The rearrangement uses TRBV9 and TRBJ2-7; a weak D match, TRBD1 (6 bases). The germline gives CDR1 SGDLS, CDR2 YYNGEE. V lost 5 bases to trimming and J lost 5 bases, with 11 bases between them. The CDR3 has 12 amino acids.

This clonotype was seen more than once but under ten times. The chain couples TRBV23-1 to TRBJ2-7; 7 nucleotides align to TRBD1. TRBV23-1 is an ORF, and what it does is uncertain. The CDR3 totals 17 residues. J gave up 2 bases and V 3 bases, and 13 bases lay outside the gene matches. CDR3 nucleotide sequence: TGCGCCAGCAGTCACCCCTGGGACCGGGACAGAACCTACGAGCAGTACTTC. Translation gives CASSHPWDRDRTYEQYF.

The chain joins TRBV10-3 to TRBJ1-2; TRBD1 matches 9 bases. Trimming cost V 5 bases and J 4 bases; bases outside gene matches: 5. Per germline, CDR1 ENHRY and CDR2 SYGVKD. The CDR3 covers 14 residues. The CDR3 loop is CAISLQGAGYGYTF. The CDR3 nucleotides read TGTGCCATCAGTCTACAGGGGGCAGGCTATGGCTACACCTTC.

The chain has TRBV9 and TRBJ2-4; D is ambiguous. This CDR3 has 15 residues. Germline V gene data show CDR1 as SGDLS and CDR2 as YYNGEE. Trimming took 4 bases from V and 0 from J, leaving 11 bases between them. The CDR3 DNA is TGTGCCAGCAGCCCCCGAGGAGTAGCCAAAAACATTCAGTACTTC. It translates to CASSPRGVAKNIQYF.

V gene TRBV20-1 combines with J gene TRBJ1-2; a weak D match, TRBD1 (6 bases). This CDR3 is built from 13 residues. Germline CDR1 and CDR2: DFQATT and SNEGSKA (reference sequence). V lost 1 base, J lost 3 bases, and 9 bases lay in between. The CDR3 here is CSARARGDYGYTF. CDR3 coding DNA: TGCAGTGCTAGAGCCAGGGGTGACTATGGCTACACCTTC.

This clonotype was recorded a few times. The chain employs TRBV5-4 and TRBJ2-7; 8 bases fit TRBD2. V lost 0 bases and J lost 6; bases outside the gene matches: 8. Germline V gene lookup returns CDR1 SGHNT and CDR2 YYREEE (reference sequence). The CDR3 runs to 15 residues. CDR3 sequence reads: CASSLAGGRRREQYF. CDR3 DNA sequence: TGTGCCAGCAGCTTGGCGGGCGGGAGGAGGCGCGAGCAGTACTTC.

The V call is TRBV27, the J call TRBJ2-1; D uncertain. This CDR3 is built from 13 residues. Germline V gene lookup returns CDR1 MNHEY and CDR2 SMNVEV (reference sequence). V lost 3 bases and J lost 10, with 13 bases in between. The DNA for the CDR3 is TGTGCCAGCAGTTTTGGCCGAGACATCGAGCAGTTCTTC. This gives the protein CASSFGRDIEQFF.

There are a few counts of this clonotype. The chain combines TRBV29-1 with TRBJ2-3; D unclear. V lost 6 bases and J lost 2, with 15 bases in between. The CDR3 has 14 amino acids. Germline lookup yields CDR1 SQVTM and CDR2 ANQGSEA. This chain's CDR3 is CSVRNDGYTDTQYF. CDR3 in DNA: TGCAGCGTCCGAAACGACGGCTACACAGATACGCAGTATTTT.

This chain links TRBV6-8 with TRBJ1-1; 8 bases match TRBD1. V was pared by 6 bases and J by 4 bases, with 7 bases of the junction left unmatched. Germline CDR1 is MNHGY and CDR2 is SAAAGT. The CDR3 is 14 amino acids. CDR3 amino acids: CASRLDREGTEAFF. In nucleotides, the CDR3 is TGTGCCAGCAGATTGGACAGGGAGGGCACTGAAGCTTTCTTT.

The chain uses TRBV11-2 and TRBJ1-1; D remains unclear. Between the trimmed V and J ends, which lost 3 bases and 1 base, there was a span of 6 bases. Per germline, CDR1 SGHAT and CDR2 FQNNGV. The CDR3 runs 13 residues. CDR3 amino acids: CASSFDQNTEAFF. The CDR3 region has the DNA TGTGCCAGCAGCTTCGACCAGAACACTGAAGCTTTCTTT.

This clonotype appeared many times. The J gene is TRBJ2-7, the V gene TRBV27; D may be TRBD2 (5 bases). Germline CDR1 MNHEY, CDR2 SMNVEV (reference sequence). V was pared by 5 bases and J by 1 base, with 12 bases between. CDR3 length: 14 residues. The CDR3: CASSPSTGSYEQYF. The CDR3 region has the DNA TGTGCCAGCAGTCCTTCGACGGGGTCCTACGAGCAGTACTTC.

This clonotype was observed at least ten times. The chain has TRBV12-5 and TRBJ1-1; unclear D gene. CDR1 and CDR2 from the germline V gene are LGHNT and FRNRAP. The V gene lost 2 bases and the J gene lost 2 bases, with 6 bases spanning the gap. The CDR3 totals 13 residues. The CDR3 DNA sequence: TGTGCTAGTGGTTTGAACCGCAACACTGAAGCTTTCTTT. Protein sequence: CASGLNRNTEAFF.

This clonotype was detected once. A much larger clone is a single base away; this may be a read error. This likely comes from a read error, as the CDR3 has no conserved phenylalanine or tryptophan at its end. This chain connects TRBV10-3 to TRBJ2-1; no firm D call. Looked up from germline, CDR1 is ENHRY and CDR2 is SYGVKD. Trimming pared 3 bases from V and 2 bases from J, leaving 20 bases between. There are 18 residues in the CDR3. CDR3 sequence: CAISDSDVTSSPYNEQFL. In nucleotides, the CDR3 is TGTGCCATCAGTGACTCCGATGTGACCTCCTCACCCTACAATGAGCAGTTCTTA.

This sequence joins TRBV12-3 or TRBV12-4 and TRBJ1-2; possible D gene TRBD1, 5 bases. The CDR3 is 14 residues long. Trimming pared 6 bases from V and 7 bases from J, leaving 18 bases between. The CDR3 protein is CASSPSGVAGGYTF. The CDR3 DNA reads as TGTGCCAGCAGCCCATCGGGGGTGGCTGGTGGCTACACCTTC.

The table lists this clonotype with a few counts. The J gene is TRBJ2-7, the V gene TRBV19; D unresolved. Germline lookup yields CDR1 LNHDA and CDR2 SQIVND (reference sequence). The V end was cut by 5 bases, the J end by 2 bases, with 10 bases between. The CDR3 is 13 residues long. The CDR3 DNA reads as TGTGCCAGTAGTGTCCTCTACACCTACGAGCAGTACTTC. As protein: CASSVLYTYEQYF.